This TCR beta chain originates from a study of blood T cell repertoires in COVID-19. About the study: The United States, Italy and Spain supplied acute and convalescent COVID-19 samples. From T cells, B-cell-depleted T cells, or PBMCs came the material, which was cDNA or gDNA.

Germline V gene lookup returns CDR1 SEHNR and CDR2 FQNEAQ (reference sequence). Trimming shortened V by 2 bases and J by 8 bases, and 10 bases separated the two germline ends. CDR3 size: 13 residues. In the original workflow: The authors estimated nucleated cell counts from reference gene primer amplification. Here immunoSEQ multiplex PCR was the method, and the copy in TCRdb shows in-frame clones only, minus some. The V and J calls and clone size are taken from that table; D and trimming were inferred from the DNA. This table has more than 200,000 clones, roughly 86% appearing once. The receptor was isolated from a human donor in a cohort sampled during active COVID-19. Sequencing was carried out using peripheral blood. The chain carries TRBV7-9 and TRBJ1-5; D perhaps matches TRBD1 (5 bases). The CDR3 sequence is CASSLNRLEPQHF. DNA of the CDR3: TGTGCCAGCAGCTTAAACAGGTTGGAGCCCCAGCATTTT.